These T cell receptor beta chains were read from a single sample in a study of blood T cell repertoires in COVID-19. Assay: immunoSEQ multiplex PCR; the TCRdb copy retains only in-frame clones and omits some. The repertoire holds 250,000 or so clones, with around 86% as singletons. Sequenced: PBMCs or T cells enriched from blood (not recorded which). The source is a woman aged 45 to 65 who had recovered from COVID-19. CDR3s include the opening cysteine and the closing phenylalanine or tryptophan. The D gene is left open where the match is weak. For some rows the clone size is stated as once, few or many, or as a class when expanded; others skip it.

. TRBD2 TRBJ2-6 TRBV19 CASERRGGASGANVLTF TGTGCCAGTGAACGGCGCGGGGGGGCCTCTGGGGCCAACGTCCTGACTTTC
. . TRBJ2-1 TRBV6-2/TRBV6-3 CASSYRDYNEQFF TGTGCCAGCAGTTACCGGGACTACAATGAGCAGTTCTTC
. TRBD1 TRBJ2-7 TRBV3-1/TRBV3-2 CASSPGTEFSYEQYF TGTGCCAGCAGCCCCGGGACAGAATTCTCCTACGAGCAGTACTTC
. . TRBJ1-2 TRBV13 CASSTRQTVYGYTF TGTGCCAGCAGCACTCGACAAACCGTCTATGGCTACACCTTC
. TRBD1 TRBJ2-1 TRBV28 CASSYPGTGGDEQFF TGTGCCAGCAGTTACCCCGGGACAGGGGGGGATGAGCAGTTCTTC
. . TRBJ1-6 TRBV10-2 CASKSGDSPLHF TGCGCCTCGAAGAGCGGGGACTCACCCCTCCACTTT
. . TRBJ2-5 TRBV3-1/TRBV3-2 CASSPNLGETQYF TGTGCCAGCAGCCCCAACCTCGGGGAGACCCAGTACTTC
. . TRBJ1-3 TRBV6-5 CASSLTPTSGNTIYF TGTGCCAGCAGTTTGACCCCGACATCTGGAAACACCATATATTTT
medium-sized . TRBJ2-1 TRBV25-1 CASSGGGAYNEQFF TGTGCCAGCAGTGGGGGGGGCGCCTACAATGAGCAGTTCTTC
. . TRBJ2-1 TRBV30 CAWSKRNNEQFF TGTGCCTGGAGTAAGCGGAACAATGAGCAGTTCTTC
. TRBD2 TRBJ2-3 TRBV9 CASSVLRGDTDTQYF TGTGCCAGCAGCGTACTGCGGGGGGACACAGATACGCAGTATTTT
. TRBD2 TRBJ2-1 TRBV18 CASSPSASGRGGEQFF TGTGCCAGCTCACCATCGGCCAGCGGGAGGGGCGGGGAGCAGTTCTTC
. . TRBJ2-3 TRBV2 CATALEATDTQYF TGTGCCACCGCGTTGGAGGCCACAGATACGCAGTATTTT
. . TRBJ1-1 TRBV10-3 CAISPRGTEAFF TGTGCCATCAGTCCCAGGGGAACTGAAGCTTTCTTT
. TRBD1 TRBJ1-4 TRBV2 CASSDGTANEKLFF TGTGCCAGCAGTGACGGGACAGCTAATGAAAAACTGTTTTTT
once . TRBJ1-2 TRBV19 CASSITSGGANYGYTF TGTGCCAGTAGTATCACCTCGGGAGGGGCTAACTATGGCTACACCTTC
. . TRBJ2-3 TRBV4-1 CASSLLAPSTDTQYF TGCGCCAGCAGCCTTCTAGCACCAAGCACAGATACGCAGTATTTT
. TRBD1 TRBJ1-2 TRBV30 CAWSLTGGFYGYTF TGTGCCTGGAGCCTAACAGGGGGTTTCTATGGCTACACCTTC
. . TRBJ2-1 TRBV30 CAWSVSKSGNEQFF TGTGCCTGGAGTGTATCGAAGAGCGGGAATGAGCAGTTCTTC
. TRBD1 TRBJ2-1 TRBV7-3 CASRSADRELFF TGTGCCAGCAGGTCGGCCGACAGGGAACTGTTCTTC
. TRBD2 TRBJ2-7 TRBV4-2 CASRSGLAGVEQYF TGTGCCAGCAGGTCGGGACTAGCGGGAGTTGAGCAGTACTTC
. . TRBJ2-6 TRBV19 CAARDRLSGANVLTF TGTGCCGCAAGAGACAGGCTCTCTGGGGCCAACGTCCTGACTTTC
. TRBD2 TRBJ2-5 TRBV7-2 CASSEAGGPVKTQYF TGTGCCAGCAGCGAAGCGGGAGGGCCTGTGAAGACCCAGTACTTC
. . TRBJ1-6 TRBV5-4 CASSSAVDGGNSPLHF TGTGCCAGCAGCTCCGCGGTGGACGGGGGGAATTCACCCCTCCACTTT
. . TRBJ2-2 TRBV27 CASSIASGELFF TGTGCCAGCAGTATCGCTAGCGGGGAGCTGTTTTTT
. . TRBJ1-2 TRBV3-1/TRBV3-2 CASSPLGARDGYTF TGTGCCAGCAGCCCCCTGGGAGCTCGGGATGGCTACACCTTC
. TRBD2 TRBJ2-7 TRBV29-1 CSVEFGKGGNEQYF TGCAGCGTTGAATTTGGAAAGGGAGGGAACGAGCAGTACTTC
. TRBD1 TRBJ2-6 TRBV7-3 CASSPGSVTGLSGANVLTF TGTGCCAGCAGCCCAGGGTCGGTGACAGGGCTCTCTGGGGCCAACGTCCTGACTTTC
. TRBD1 TRBJ1-1 TRBV6-1 CASSEGTGTIYTEAFF TGTGCCAGCAGTGAAGGGACAGGTACCATCTACACTGAAGCTTTCTTT
. TRBD2 TRBJ2-3 TRBV5-4 CASSLVLAGASTDTQYF TGTGCCAGCAGCTTGGTGTTAGCGGGGGCTAGCACAGATACGCAGTATTTT
. TRBD2 TRBJ2-3 TRBV11-2 CASSLGGGGADTQYF TGTGCCAGCAGCCTCGGGGGCGGGGGGGCAGATACGCAGTATTTT
. TRBD1 TRBJ1-4 TRBV4-1 CASSGPGQGLGKLFF TGCGCCAGCAGCGGACCGGGACAGGGGCTTGGAAAACTGTTTTTT
. . TRBJ2-4 TRBV18 CASSPPEGRGVQYF TGTGCCAGCTCACCACCGGAGGGGAGAGGGGTTCAGTACTTC
. . TRBJ2-7 TRBV2 CASSGVRLSYEQYF TGTGCCAGCAGTGGAGTCAGACTATCCTACGAGCAGTACTTC
. . TRBJ2-7 TRBV29-1 CSVEDGGGNTYEQYF TGCAGCGTTGAAGATGGAGGCGGAAACACCTACGAGCAGTACTTC
. TRBD1 TRBJ1-4 TRBV5-1 CASSFGQATPVEKLFF TGCGCCAGCAGCTTCGGACAGGCTACCCCTGTCGAAAAACTGTTTTTT
once . TRBJ1-2 TRBV6-6 CASSYELYYGYTF TGTGCCAGCAGTTACGAACTGTACTATGGCTACACCTTC
. TRBD1 TRBJ2-3 TRBV6-2/TRBV6-3 CASSDPDRGSDTQYF TGTGCCAGCAGTGACCCGGACAGGGGGTCAGATACGCAGTATTTT
few . TRBJ2-2 TRBV7-9 CASSPEGRNTGELFF TGTGCCAGCAGCCCTGAGGGAAGGAACACCGGGGAGCTGTTTTTT
. TRBD2 TRBJ2-7 TRBV30 CAWSVPLAGGYEQYF TGTGCCTGGAGTGTCCCCCTAGCGGGGGGCTACGAGCAGTACTTC
. . TRBJ1-2 TRBV30 CAWSVPEISGGYTF TGTGCCTGGAGTGTACCCGAGATCTCGGGAGGCTACACCTTC
. TRBD1 TRBJ1-6 TRBV18 CASSRDSYNSPLHF TGTGCCAGCTCCCGGGACAGTTATAATTCACCCCTCCACTTT
. . TRBJ1-2 TRBV6-5 CASSSQIYGYTF TGTGCCAGCAGTAGTCAGATATATGGCTACACCTTC
. . TRBJ2-3 TRBV27 CASRGPVGTQYF TGTGCCAGCCGAGGTCCGGTAGGCACGCAGTATTTT
. TRBD1 TRBJ1-5 TRBV10-2 CASRDRGHNQPQHF TGCGCCAGCCGGGACAGGGGGCACAATCAGCCCCAGCATTTT
. . TRBJ2-1 TRBV4-3 CASSQERQTLYNEQFF TGCGCCAGCAGCCAAGAACGGCAGACTCTCTACAATGAGCAGTTCTTC
many . TRBJ1-4 TRBV29-1 CSVGGGYNEKLFF TGCAGCGTTGGAGGCGGATATAATGAAAAACTGTTTTTT
. TRBD1 TRBJ2-3 TRBV27 CASSLRGQITDTQYF TGTGCCAGCAGTTTAAGGGGACAGATCACAGATACGCAGTATTTT
. TRBD2 TRBJ2-7 TRBV5-1 CASTPPFKSGGTPYEQYF TGCGCCAGCACCCCACCTTTTAAAAGCGGGGGGACACCCTACGAGCAGTACTTC
. . TRBJ1-1 TRBV10-3 CAIKMSGEAFF TGTGCCATCAAAATGTCCGGTGAAGCTTTCTTT
. TRBD1 TRBJ1-2 TRBV5-1 CASSQTGAWGYGYTF TGCGCCAGCAGCCAGACAGGGGCTTGGGGCTATGGCTACACCTTC
. TRBD1 TRBJ2-7 TRBV6-6 CASTDRGSSEQYF TGTGCCAGCACTGACAGGGGGTCGAGCGAGCAGTACTTC
. . TRBJ1-2 TRBV5-1 CASSLDGRDYGYTF TGCGCCAGCAGCTTGGATGGCAGGGATTATGGCTACACCTTC
. TRBD1 TRBJ1-2 TRBV19 CASTPGQVNNYGYTF TGTGCCAGTACCCCGGGACAGGTCAATAACTATGGCTACACCTTC
. TRBD2 TRBJ2-1 TRBV4-3 CASSPPKLAEYPSYNEQFF TGCGCCAGCAGCCCACCCAAACTAGCGGAATACCCCTCCTACAATGAGCAGTTCTTC
. TRBD1 TRBJ2-5 TRBV15 CATSTPGQGKEETQYF TGTGCCACCAGCACGCCGGGACAGGGAAAAGAAGAGACCCAGTACTTC
few TRBD1 TRBJ1-2 TRBV5-1 CASTPSGGSDYGYTF TGCGCCAGCACCCCATCAGGGGGCAGCGACTATGGCTACACCTTC
. . TRBJ1-2 TRBV10-3 CAISESRAGEVIYGYTF TGTGCCATCAGTGAGTCGAGGGCCGGGGAAGTCATCTATGGCTACACCTTC
. TRBD2 TRBJ2-5 TRBV5-1 CASYTSGRGETQYF TGCGCCAGCTATACTAGCGGGAGAGGAGAGACCCAGTACTTC